This TCR beta chain was recorded in a study of T cell repertoires in cytomegalovirus infection. One entry per CDR3 protein results from TCRdb running MiXCR on the reads. The sample carries fewer than 250,000 distinct CDR3 sequences, about 23% recorded once. The CDR3 loop spans 14 amino acids. V was cut by 7 bases and J by 6 bases, with 19 bases left in between. The germline V gene has CDR1 SEHNR and CDR2 FQNEAQ (reference sequence). Sequenced input: CD8+ T cells from PBMCs. This chain connects TRBV7-9 to TRBJ2-7; no clear D gene. This clonotype was obtained from a human donor in good health (CMV status not recorded). Some clones in this sample may be carry-over from other donors' samples. The CDR3 here is CASTRYDNSGEQYF. The CDR3 nucleotides are TGTGCCAGCACCCGCTACGACAATTCTGGCGAGCAGTACTTC.